This T cell receptor (beta chain) is from a study of immune evolution from preneoplasia to lung adenocarcinoma (dated by TCRdb to about 2021). The study in broad terms: HLA loss of heterozygosity was observed in approximately 7%, 15% and 30% of AIS, MIA and ADC lesions, respectively, and was not observed in any AAH lesions. The study profiled immune contexture across lung adenocarcinoma precursors and invasive adenocarcinoma using immune gene expression, TCR sequencing and multiplex immunofluorescence. The study reported that about a hundred samples were used for TCR sequencing. Resected precursor lesions (AAH, AIS, MIA) and invasive adenocarcinomas were compared with paired morphologically normal lung tissue. The overall cohort was made up of fewer than 70 patients with pulmonary nodules who had surgical resection. The immune data were combined with whole exome sequencing and methylation data from the same cohort of nodules. The sample size was set by how many specimens were available, not by a prior power calculation. POLYSOLVER was used to infer Class I HLA alleles from exome data, while LOHHLA was used to detect allele-specific HLA loss. TCR sequencing data came from 51 patients.

Comment on this clone: Its recognized antigen is unknown. Nothing much larger sits one base from this clone, and base qualities are not available.

Results the study describes overall, beyond this receptor: The findings rested on association rather than direct causation, and larger cohorts with long-term follow-up and longitudinal biopsies were considered necessary. Clonality was highest in normal lung, while later-stage lesions appeared to show lower clonality but higher T cell density and diversity. All patients were from Japan and China, so applicability to Western populations was uncertain. The highest top T cell clone frequencies were observed in normal lung, and a progressive decrease in top T cell clone frequencies appeared to occur from AAH through AIS, MIA and invasive adenocarcinoma. KRAS-mutant nodules showed the highest T cell clonality compared with EGFR-mutant or double wild-type lesions.

The immunoSEQ hsTCRbeta Kit was used to sequence TCR beta CDR3 regions from DNA. The original methods were these. The ImmunoSEQ Analyzer was used to analyse the TCR sequencing data. T cell clonality was defined as 1 minus Pielou's evenness computed on productive rearrangements. To measure T cell diversity, the inverse Simpson index was applied to productive templates. T cell density was defined as TCR beta template counts normalized to usable DNA, with usable DNA estimated by amplifying and sequencing housekeeping genes. Two-sided Kruskal-Wallis tests were used to compare TCR metrics between histologic stages. Not all clones reach the TCRdb copy of this immuneACCESS table, which keeps in-frame sequences only. Checked studies attribute under half of the gap to unresolved V genes and leave the rest unexplained. The DNA was the basis for D and trimming; V, J and clone size are from that table. The table for this sample lists thousands of clones; around 76% of them were counted only once. Roughly 12% of the sample is taken by the ten largest.

From a lookup of the germline V gene, CDR1 and CDR2 are SGHTA and FQGTGA. At the junction V is shortened by 3 bases and J by 2 bases, with 1 base in between. Inclusive of the bounding cysteine and phenylalanine, the CDR3 is 12 residues long. CDR3 DNA only is kept here, 36 bases in frame from base 1. Between the mid-2010s and the late 2010s, the patients underwent resection in either Japan or China. Histologic diagnosis of each case was confirmed independently by two lung cancer pathologists on H&E slides. Premalignant or tumor cells were enriched for nucleic acid extraction by macro-dissection performed after pathologic assessment. The AllPrep DNA/RNA FFPE Kit was used to isolate DNA from FFPE tissue.

The sample was FFPE minimally invasive lung adenocarcinoma tissue. This specimen's cell subset or site label, per the study, means: micro-invasive lung adenocarcinoma (MIA). The sequence was collected from a person aged 70 to 79 with lung adenocarcinoma. Recombination linked TRBV7-3 to TRBJ2-2, with the D gene uncertain. CDR3 loop: CASSFNTGELFF. The DNA sequence reads TGTGCCAGCAGCTTCAACACCGGGGAGCTGTTTTTT.